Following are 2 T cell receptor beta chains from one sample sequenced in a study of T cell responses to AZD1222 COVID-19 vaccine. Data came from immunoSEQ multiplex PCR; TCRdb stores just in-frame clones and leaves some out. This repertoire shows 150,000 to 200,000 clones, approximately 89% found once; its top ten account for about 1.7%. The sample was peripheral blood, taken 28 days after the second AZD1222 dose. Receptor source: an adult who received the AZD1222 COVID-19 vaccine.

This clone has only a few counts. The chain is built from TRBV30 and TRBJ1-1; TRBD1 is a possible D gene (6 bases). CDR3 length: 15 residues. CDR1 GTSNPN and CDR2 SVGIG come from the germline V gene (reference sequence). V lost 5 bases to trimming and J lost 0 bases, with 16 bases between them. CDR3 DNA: TGTGCCTGGGCGAGGGGGGCCCCCTTGAACACTGAAGCTTTCTTT. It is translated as CAWARGAPLNTEAFF.

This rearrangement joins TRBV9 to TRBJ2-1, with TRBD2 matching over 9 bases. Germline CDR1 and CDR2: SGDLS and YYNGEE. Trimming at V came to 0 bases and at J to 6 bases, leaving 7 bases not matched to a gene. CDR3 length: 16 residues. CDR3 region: CASSVAPGTSSNEQFF. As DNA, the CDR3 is TGTGCCAGCAGCGTAGCACCCGGGACTAGCAGCAATGAGCAGTTCTTC.